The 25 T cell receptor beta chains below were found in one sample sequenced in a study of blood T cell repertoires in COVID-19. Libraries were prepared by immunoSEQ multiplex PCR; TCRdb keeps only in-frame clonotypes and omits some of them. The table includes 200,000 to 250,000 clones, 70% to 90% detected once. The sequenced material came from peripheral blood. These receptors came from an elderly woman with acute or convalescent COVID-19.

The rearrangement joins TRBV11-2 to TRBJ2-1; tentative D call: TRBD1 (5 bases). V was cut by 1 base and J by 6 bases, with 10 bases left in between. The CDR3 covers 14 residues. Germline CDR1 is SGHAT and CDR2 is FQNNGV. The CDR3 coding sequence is TGTGCCAGCAGCTTAGTCCCCAGGGTCAATGAGCAGTTCTTC. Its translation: CASSLVPRVNEQFF.

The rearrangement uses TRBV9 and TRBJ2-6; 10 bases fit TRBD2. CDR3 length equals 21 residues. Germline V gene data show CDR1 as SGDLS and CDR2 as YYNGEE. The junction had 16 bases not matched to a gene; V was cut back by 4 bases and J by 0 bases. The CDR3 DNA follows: TGTGCCAGCAGCCCCCGTGCCCCACTAGCGGGGATTACCTCTGGGGCCAACGTCCTGACTTTC. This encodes CASSPRAPLAGITSGANVLTF. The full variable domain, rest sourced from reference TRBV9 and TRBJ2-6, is DSGVTQTPKHLITATGQRVTLRCSPRSGDLSVYWYQQSLDQGLQFLIQYYNGEERAKGNILERFSAQQFPDLHSELNLSSLELGDSALYFCASSPRAPLAGITSGANVLTFGAGSRLTVL.

CDR3 protein: CASRRGGQETQYF. In nucleotides, the CDR3 is TGTGCCAGCAGGCGAGGGGGTCAAGAGACCCAGTACTTC. V and J are TRBV27 and TRBJ2-5; the D gene is possibly TRBD1 (6 bases). Trimming removed 6 bases at V and 2 bases at J, with 10 bases between. This CDR3 is built from 13 residues. The germline CDR1 and CDR2 sequences are MNHEY and SMNVEV (reference sequence).

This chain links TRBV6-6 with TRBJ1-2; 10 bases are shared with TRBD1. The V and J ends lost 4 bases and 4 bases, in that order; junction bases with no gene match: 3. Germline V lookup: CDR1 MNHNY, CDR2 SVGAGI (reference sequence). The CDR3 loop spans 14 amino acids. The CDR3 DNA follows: TGTGCCAGCAGTTCCCGGGACAGGGGCTATGGCTACACCTTC. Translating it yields CASSSRDRGYGYTF.

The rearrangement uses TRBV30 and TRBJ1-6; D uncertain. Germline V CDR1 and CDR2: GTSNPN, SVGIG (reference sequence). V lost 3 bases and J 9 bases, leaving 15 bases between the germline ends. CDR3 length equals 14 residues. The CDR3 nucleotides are TGTGCCTGGAGCTGGGAGGCAGGTACTTCACCCCTCCACTTT. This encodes CAWSWEAGTSPLHF. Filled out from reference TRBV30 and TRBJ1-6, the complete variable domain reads SQTIHQWPATLVQPVGSPLSLECTVEGTSNPNLYWYRQAAGRGLQLLFYSVGIGQISSEVPQNLSASRPQDRQFILSSKKLLLSDSGFYLCAWSWEAGTSPLHFGNGTRLTVT.

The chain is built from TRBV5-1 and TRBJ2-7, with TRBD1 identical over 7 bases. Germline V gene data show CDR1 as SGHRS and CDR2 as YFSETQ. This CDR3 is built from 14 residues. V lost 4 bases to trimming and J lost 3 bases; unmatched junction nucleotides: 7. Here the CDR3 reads CASSPGTAFYEQYF. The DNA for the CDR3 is TGCGCCAGCAGCCCCGGGACAGCCTTCTACGAGCAGTACTTC.

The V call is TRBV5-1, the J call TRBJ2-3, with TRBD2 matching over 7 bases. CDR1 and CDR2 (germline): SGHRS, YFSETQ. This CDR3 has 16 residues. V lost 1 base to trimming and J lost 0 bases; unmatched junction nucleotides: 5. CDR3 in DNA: TGCGCCAGCAGCTTGCTAACTAGCGAAAGCACAGATACGCAGTATTTT. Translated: CASSLLTSESTDTQYF.

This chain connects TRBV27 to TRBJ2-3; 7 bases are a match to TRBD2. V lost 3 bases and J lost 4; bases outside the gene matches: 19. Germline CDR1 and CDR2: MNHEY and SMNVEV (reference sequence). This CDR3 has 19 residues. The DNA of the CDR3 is TGTGCCAGCAGTTTCCCCTTAGCGGGTGGGACTCAACGGCCAGATACGCAGTATTTT. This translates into CASSFPLAGGTQRPDTQYF.

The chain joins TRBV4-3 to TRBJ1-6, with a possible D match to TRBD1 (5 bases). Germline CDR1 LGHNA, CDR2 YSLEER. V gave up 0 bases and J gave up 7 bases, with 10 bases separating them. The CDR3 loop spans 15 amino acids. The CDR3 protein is CASSQDGAVNSPLHF. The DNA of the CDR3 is TGCGCCAGCAGCCAAGATGGGGCGGTAAATTCACCCCTCCACTTT.

CDR3 amino acids: CAWSEGGTDSEAFF. The CDR3 DNA reads TGTGCCTGGAGCGAGGGTGGGACTGACTCCGAAGCTTTCTTT. V usage is TRBV30 and J usage is TRBJ1-1; tentative D call: TRBD1 (5 bases). V dropped 3 bases and J dropped 8 bases, with 19 bases sitting between them. The CDR3 extends over 14 amino acids. Per the germline V gene, CDR1 is GTSNPN and CDR2 is SVGIG (reference sequence).

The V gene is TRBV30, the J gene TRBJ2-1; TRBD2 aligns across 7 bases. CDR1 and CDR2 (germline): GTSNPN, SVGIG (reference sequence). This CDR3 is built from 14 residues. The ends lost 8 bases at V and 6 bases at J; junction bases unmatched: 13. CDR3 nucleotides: TGTGCCGCGCCCCGGGACTACCTCTTCAATGAGCAGTTCTTC. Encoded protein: CAAPRDYLFNEQFF. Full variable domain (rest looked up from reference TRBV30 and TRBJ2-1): SQTIHQWPATLVQPVGSPLSLECTVEGTSNPNLYWYRQAAGRGLQLLFYSVGIGQISSEVPQNLSASRPQDRQFILSSKKLLLSDSGFYLCAAPRDYLFNEQFFGPGTRLTVL.

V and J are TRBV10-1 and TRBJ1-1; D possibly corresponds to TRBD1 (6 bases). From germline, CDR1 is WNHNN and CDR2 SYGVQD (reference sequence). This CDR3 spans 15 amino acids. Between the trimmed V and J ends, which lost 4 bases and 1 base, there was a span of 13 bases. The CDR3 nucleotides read TGCGCCAGCAGTGGCTCAGGGGAGCCGAACACTGAAGCTTTCTTT. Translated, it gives CASSGSGEPNTEAFF.

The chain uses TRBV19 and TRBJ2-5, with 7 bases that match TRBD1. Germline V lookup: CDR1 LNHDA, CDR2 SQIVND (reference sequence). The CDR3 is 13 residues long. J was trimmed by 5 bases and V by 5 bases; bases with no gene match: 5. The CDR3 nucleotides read TGTGCCAGTAGTGCATTCAGGGGGGAGACCCAGTACTTC. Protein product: CASSAFRGETQYF.

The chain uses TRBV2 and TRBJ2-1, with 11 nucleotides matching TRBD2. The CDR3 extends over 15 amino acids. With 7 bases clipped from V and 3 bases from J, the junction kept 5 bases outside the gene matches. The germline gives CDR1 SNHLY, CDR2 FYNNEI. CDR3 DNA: TGTGCCAGCACCCTGACTAGCGGGGACTACAATGAGCAGTTCTTC. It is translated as CASTLTSGDYNEQFF.

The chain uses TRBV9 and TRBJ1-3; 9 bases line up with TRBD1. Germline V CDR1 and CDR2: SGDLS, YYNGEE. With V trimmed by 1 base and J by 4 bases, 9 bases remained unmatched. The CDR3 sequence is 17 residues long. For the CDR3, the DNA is TGTGCCAGCAGCGTAAGCACAGGGGGCCACCCCGGAAACACCATATATTTT. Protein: CASSVSTGGHPGNTIYF.

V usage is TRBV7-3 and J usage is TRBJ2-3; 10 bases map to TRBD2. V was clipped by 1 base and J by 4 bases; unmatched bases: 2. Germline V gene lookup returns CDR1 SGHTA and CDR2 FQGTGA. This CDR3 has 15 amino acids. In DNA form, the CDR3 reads TGTGCCAGCAGCTTAAAGCGGGAGGGGTCAGATACGCAGTATTTT. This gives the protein CASSLKREGSDTQYF.

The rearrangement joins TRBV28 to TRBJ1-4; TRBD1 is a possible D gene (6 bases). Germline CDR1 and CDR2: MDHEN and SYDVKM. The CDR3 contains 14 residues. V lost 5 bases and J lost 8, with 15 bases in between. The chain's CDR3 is CASSLQGVGEKLFF. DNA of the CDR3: TGTGCCAGCAGTCTACAGGGTGTAGGGGAAAAACTGTTTTTT.

The CDR3 protein is CSVGGTGRSKTYEQYF. The CDR3 coding sequence is TGCAGCGTTGGAGGGACAGGCAGATCAAAAACCTACGAGCAGTACTTC. The genes are TRBV29-1 and TRBJ2-7, with TRBD1 identical over 8 bases. Germline V gives CDR1 SQVTM, CDR2 ANQGSEA. The CDR3 runs 16 residues. Trimming cost V 4 bases and J 2 bases; bases outside gene matches: 13.

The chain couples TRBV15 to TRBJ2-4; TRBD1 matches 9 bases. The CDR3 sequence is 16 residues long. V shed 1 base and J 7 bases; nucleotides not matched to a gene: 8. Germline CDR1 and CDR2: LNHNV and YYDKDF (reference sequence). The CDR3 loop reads CATSRGDRDFRNIQYF. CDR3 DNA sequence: TGTGCCACCAGCAGAGGGGACAGGGATTTTCGGAACATTCAGTACTTC. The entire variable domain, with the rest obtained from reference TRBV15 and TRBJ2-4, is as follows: DAMVIQNPRYQVTQFGKPVTLSCSQTLNHNVMYWYQQKSSQAPKLLFHYYDKDFNNEADTPDNFQSRRPNTSFCFLDIRSPGLGDTAMYLCATSRGDRDFRNIQYFGAGTRLSVL.

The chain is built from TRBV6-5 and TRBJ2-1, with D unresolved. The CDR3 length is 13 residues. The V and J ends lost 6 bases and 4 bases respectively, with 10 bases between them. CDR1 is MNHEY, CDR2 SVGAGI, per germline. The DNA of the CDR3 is TGTGCCAGCAGACTAAACCTTTACAATGAGCAGTTCTTC. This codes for CASRLNLYNEQFF.

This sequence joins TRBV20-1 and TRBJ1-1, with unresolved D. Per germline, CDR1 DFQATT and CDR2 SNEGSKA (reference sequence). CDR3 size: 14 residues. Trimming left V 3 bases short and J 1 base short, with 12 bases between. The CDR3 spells CSASPPGSNTEAFF. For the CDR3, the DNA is TGCAGTGCTAGTCCACCGGGATCGAACACTGAAGCTTTCTTT.

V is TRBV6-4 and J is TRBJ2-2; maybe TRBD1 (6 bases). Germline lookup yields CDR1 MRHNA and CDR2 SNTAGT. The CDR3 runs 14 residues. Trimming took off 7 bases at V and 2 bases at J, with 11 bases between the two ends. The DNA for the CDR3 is TGTGCCAGCATGCAACAGGGAAACACCGGGGAGCTGTTTTTT. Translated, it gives CASMQQGNTGELFF.

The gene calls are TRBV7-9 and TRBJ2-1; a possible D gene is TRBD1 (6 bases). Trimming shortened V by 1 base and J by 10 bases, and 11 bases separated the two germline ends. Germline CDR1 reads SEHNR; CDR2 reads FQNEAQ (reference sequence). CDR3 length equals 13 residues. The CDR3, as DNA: TGTGCCAGCAGCTTAGGCATCGGGACAGAGCAGTTCTTC. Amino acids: CASSLGIGTEQFF.

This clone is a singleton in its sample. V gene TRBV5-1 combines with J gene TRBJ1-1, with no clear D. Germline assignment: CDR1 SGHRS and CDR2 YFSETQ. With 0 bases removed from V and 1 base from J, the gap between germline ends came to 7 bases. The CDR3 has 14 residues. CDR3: CASSLAGGNTEAFF. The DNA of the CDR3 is TGCGCCAGCAGCTTGGCCGGAGGGAACACTGAAGCTTTCTTT.

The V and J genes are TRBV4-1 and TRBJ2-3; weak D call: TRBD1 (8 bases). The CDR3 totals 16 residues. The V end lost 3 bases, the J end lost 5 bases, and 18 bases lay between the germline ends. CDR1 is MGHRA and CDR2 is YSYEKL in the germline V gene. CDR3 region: CASSQTEHRGGDTQYF. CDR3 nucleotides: TGCGCCAGCAGCCAGACCGAGCACAGGGGGGGAGATACGCAGTATTTT.